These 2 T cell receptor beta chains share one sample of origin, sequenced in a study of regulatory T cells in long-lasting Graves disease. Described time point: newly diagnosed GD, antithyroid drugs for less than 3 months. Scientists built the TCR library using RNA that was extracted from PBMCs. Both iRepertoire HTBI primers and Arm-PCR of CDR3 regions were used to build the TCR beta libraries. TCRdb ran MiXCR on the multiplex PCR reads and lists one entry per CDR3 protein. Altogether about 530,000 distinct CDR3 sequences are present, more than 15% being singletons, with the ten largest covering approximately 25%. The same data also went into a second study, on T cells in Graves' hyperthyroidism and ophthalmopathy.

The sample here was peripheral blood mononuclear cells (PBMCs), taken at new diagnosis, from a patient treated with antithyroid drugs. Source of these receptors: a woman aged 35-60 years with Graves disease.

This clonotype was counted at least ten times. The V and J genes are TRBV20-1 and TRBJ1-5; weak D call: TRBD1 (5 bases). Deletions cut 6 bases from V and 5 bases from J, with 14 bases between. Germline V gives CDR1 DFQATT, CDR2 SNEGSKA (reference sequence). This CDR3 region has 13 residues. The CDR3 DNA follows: TGCAGTGCCACTTGGGGGGAGTATCAGCCCCAGCATTTT. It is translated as CSATWGEYQPQHF.

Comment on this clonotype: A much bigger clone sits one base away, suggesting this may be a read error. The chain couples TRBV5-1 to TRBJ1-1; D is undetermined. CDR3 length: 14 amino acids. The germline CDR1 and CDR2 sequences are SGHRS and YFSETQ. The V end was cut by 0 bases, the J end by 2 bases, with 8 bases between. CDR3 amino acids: CASSLAPTNTEAFF. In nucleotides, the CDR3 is TGCGCCAGCAGCTTGGCCCCCACCAACACTGAAGCTTTCTTT.